These 4 T cell receptor beta chains were all obtained from the same sample, sequenced in a study of blood T cells in healthy people across ages (dated by TCRdb to about 2015). Library preparation employed 5' RACE. The sequencer was an Illumina HiSeq 2500. A second PCR of about 6 to 11 cycles was run with a J-beta primer mix and a sample-barcoded 5' primer. TCRdb's own reprocessing of the public reads used fastp at Q25 and MiXCR and kept productive beta chains. Rows are combined by CDR3 protein, so each entry shows the most common genes and DNA. The sample contains around 1.5 million distinct CDR3 sequences, approximately 59% of them found a single time. The top ten clones comprise under 8.5% of the sample. Sequencing was done on a sample of blood. These TCRs come from a man aged 18 to 30 in good health.

This chain connects TRBV12-3 or TRBV12-4 to TRBJ2-5; D is possibly TRBD2 (6 bases). Trimming pared 6 bases from V and 5 bases from J, leaving 13 bases between. CDR3 length: 13 residues. The CDR3 spells CASSNHGGETQYF. In DNA form, the CDR3 reads TGTGCCAGCAGCAACCATGGGGGGGAGACCCAGTACTTC.

The chain uses TRBV20-1 and TRBJ2-7; possible D gene TRBD2, 5 bases. The germline V gene encodes CDR1 DFQATT and CDR2 SNEGSKA (reference sequence). The CDR3 has 13 residues. V lost 6 bases, J lost 2 bases, and 14 bases lay in between. CDR3 in amino acids: CSAPSNGTYEQYF. The CDR3 DNA reads TGCAGTGCGCCATCGAACGGGACCTACGAGCAGTACTTC.

The CDR3 sequence is CSASTTSGRVQETQYF. The CDR3, as DNA: TGCAGTGCGTCGACGACTAGCGGGAGGGTTCAAGAGACCCAGTACTTC. V is TRBV20-1 and J is TRBJ2-5; 14 bases are a match to TRBD2. V shed 6 bases, J shed 2 bases, and the junction held 8 bases outside the gene matches. Germline-derived CDR1 and CDR2 are DFQATT and SNEGSKA (reference sequence). This CDR3 region has 16 residues.

Many counts were recorded for this clonotype. The rearrangement links TRBV12-3 or TRBV12-4 to TRBJ2-7, with D possibly being TRBD1 (6 bases). The ends were cut back, 0 bases at V and 1 base at J, with 7 bases in the middle. CDR3 length: 14 amino acids. The CDR3 protein is CASSLAGASYEQYF. Written as DNA, the CDR3 is TGTGCCAGCAGTTTAGCGGGGGCTTCCTACGAGCAGTACTTC.